Listed below are T cell receptor beta chains from one sample, sequenced in a study of shared clonotypes between healthy human individuals. Sequenced by immunoSEQ multiplex PCR; TCRdb stores in-frame clones only, minus some. The sample has millions of clones; about 95% are singletons. The sample was naive CD8+ T cells sorted from blood. All receptors come from a man aged 18 to 30 in good health. Both conserved end residues are part of each CDR3. D genes are given only for firm matches. Not all rows give a size; the values are once, few, many and, for expanded clones, a class.

d_gene: NA; abundance: NA; v_gene: TRBV7-9; j_gene: TRBJ2-3; CDR3aa: CASSLAQGGTDTQYF; CDR3nt: TGTGCCAGCAGCCTCGCCCAGGGTGGCACAGATACGCAGTATTTT
d_gene: NA; abundance: NA; v_gene: TRBV5-6; j_gene: TRBJ2-1; CDR3aa: CASSFRVSVTNEQFF; CDR3nt: TGTGCCAGCAGCTTCCGTGTTTCAGTAACAAATGAGCAGTTCTTC
d_gene: TRBD2; abundance: NA; v_gene: TRBV4-1; j_gene: TRBJ2-3; CDR3aa: CASSQDGAGGYPYF; CDR3nt: TGCGCCAGCAGCCAAGATGGGGCGGGGGGATACCCGTATTTT
d_gene: TRBD1; abundance: once; v_gene: TRBV11-2; j_gene: TRBJ2-7; CDR3aa: CASSAPGTGSYEQYF; CDR3nt: TGTGCCAGCAGCGCCCCCGGGACAGGATCCTACGAGCAGTACTTC
d_gene: NA; abundance: once; v_gene: TRBV19; j_gene: TRBJ2-1; CDR3aa: CASSIAGGVLAYNEQFF; CDR3nt: TGTGCCAGTAGTATAGCAGGCGGGGTGCTGGCCTACAATGAGCAGTTCTTC
d_gene: TRBD2; abundance: NA; v_gene: TRBV7-9; j_gene: TRBJ2-7; CDR3aa: CASSGTSGGSHEQYF; CDR3nt: TGTGCCAGCAGCGGCACTAGCGGGGGGTCCCACGAGCAGTACTTC
d_gene: TRBD1; abundance: few; v_gene: TRBV9; j_gene: TRBJ2-7; CDR3aa: CASSVGQGAYEQYF; CDR3nt: TGTGCCAGCAGCGTAGGGCAGGGGGCCTACGAGCAGTACTTC
d_gene: NA; abundance: NA; v_gene: TRBV9; j_gene: TRBJ1-1; CDR3aa: CASTRTHGNTEAFF; CDR3nt: TGTGCCAGCACCCGAACCCACGGGAACACTGAAGCTTTCTTT
d_gene: NA; abundance: once; v_gene: TRBV4-1; j_gene: TRBJ2-7; CDR3aa: CASSQDKRQGGYEQYF; CDR3nt: TGCGCCAGCAGCCAAGATAAGAGGCAGGGTGGATACGAGCAGTACTTC
d_gene: NA; abundance: NA; v_gene: TRBV27; j_gene: TRBJ1-6; CDR3aa: CASSLSRNSPLHF; CDR3nt: TGTGCCAGCAGTTTATCACGTAATTCACCCCTCCACTTT
d_gene: NA; abundance: once; v_gene: TRBV27; j_gene: TRBJ2-3; CDR3aa: CASSLSPGLPPDTQYF; CDR3nt: TGTGCCAGCAGTTTATCTCCGGGACTCCCGCCAGATACGCAGTATTTT
d_gene: NA; abundance: NA; v_gene: TRBV7-9; j_gene: TRBJ1-2; CDR3aa: CASSLDGHSPGMWYTF; CDR3nt: TGTGCCAGCAGCTTAGATGGGCACTCGCCGGGAATGTGGTACACCTTC
d_gene: TRBD2; abundance: NA; v_gene: TRBV2; j_gene: TRBJ2-3; CDR3aa: CASTRAGGSDTQYF; CDR3nt: TGTGCCAGCACACGAGCGGGAGGGTCAGATACGCAGTATTTT
d_gene: NA; abundance: NA; v_gene: TRBV19; j_gene: TRBJ2-7; CDR3aa: CASSMSLSYEQYF; CDR3nt: TGTGCCAGTAGTATGAGCCTCTCCTACGAGCAGTACTTC
d_gene: NA; abundance: NA; v_gene: TRBV9; j_gene: TRBJ1-4; CDR3aa: CASSVWGDINEKLFF; CDR3nt: TGTGCCAGCAGCGTATGGGGGGACATTAATGAAAAACTGTTTTTT
d_gene: NA; abundance: once; v_gene: TRBV2; j_gene: TRBJ1-2; CDR3aa: CASSETPDGGGGGYTF; CDR3nt: TGTGCCAGCAGTGAAACCCCCGACGGGGGTGGGGGCGGCTACACCTTC
d_gene: TRBD1; abundance: NA; v_gene: TRBV4-1; j_gene: TRBJ2-7; CDR3aa: CASSQATTGAYEQYF; CDR3nt: TGCGCCAGCAGCCAAGCGACGACAGGGGCCTACGAGCAGTACTTC
d_gene: NA; abundance: NA; v_gene: TRBV15; j_gene: TRBJ1-1; CDR3aa: CATHRGAGQANTEAFF; CDR3nt: TGTGCCACCCATAGGGGGGCAGGGCAAGCCAACACTGAAGCTTTCTTT
d_gene: NA; abundance: NA; v_gene: TRBV11-1; j_gene: TRBJ2-5; CDR3aa: CASSSEVFTGGLETQYF; CDR3nt: TGTGCCAGCAGCTCCGAGGTATTCACGGGGGGCCTGGAGACCCAGTACTTC
d_gene: NA; abundance: NA; v_gene: TRBV11-2; j_gene: TRBJ2-5; CDR3aa: CASSPSGQQETQYF; CDR3nt: TGTGCCAGCAGCCCCAGCGGGCAACAAGAGACCCAGTACTTC
d_gene: TRBD2; abundance: NA; v_gene: TRBV13; j_gene: TRBJ2-7; CDR3aa: CASSSSSGVNYEQYF; CDR3nt: TGTGCCAGCAGTTCATCTAGCGGGGTAAACTACGAGCAGTACTTC
d_gene: NA; abundance: NA; v_gene: TRBV19; j_gene: TRBJ2-7; CDR3aa: CATFGSTDDEQYF; CDR3nt: TGTGCCACCTTCGGGTCAACGGACGACGAGCAGTACTTC
d_gene: NA; abundance: NA; v_gene: TRBV7-9; j_gene: TRBJ2-1; CDR3aa: CASGPWERDEQFF; CDR3nt: TGTGCCAGCGGGCCGTGGGAAAGGGATGAGCAGTTCTTC
d_gene: TRBD2; abundance: NA; v_gene: TRBV11-3; j_gene: TRBJ2-2; CDR3aa: CASSSWTSGGAGTGELFF; CDR3nt: TGTGCCAGCAGCTCCTGGACTAGCGGGGGGGCTGGTACCGGGGAGCTGTTTTTT
d_gene: NA; abundance: NA; v_gene: TRBV28; j_gene: TRBJ1-5; CDR3aa: CASSWEVEPQHF; CDR3nt: TGTGCCAGCAGTTGGGAGGTGGAGCCCCAGCATTTT
d_gene: NA; abundance: once; v_gene: TRBV6-5; j_gene: TRBJ2-1; CDR3aa: CASSPTDQPLNEQFF; CDR3nt: TGTGCCAGCAGTCCGACAGACCAGCCACTTAATGAGCAGTTCTTC
d_gene: NA; abundance: few; v_gene: TRBV30; j_gene: TRBJ1-1; CDR3aa: CAWMSVMNTEAFF; CDR3nt: TGTGCCTGGATGAGCGTAATGAACACTGAAGCTTTCTTT
d_gene: NA; abundance: NA; v_gene: TRBV10-1; j_gene: TRBJ1-4; CDR3aa: CASSESWDPEKLFF; CDR3nt: TGCGCCAGCAGTGAGTCGTGGGACCCAGAAAAACTGTTTTTT
d_gene: TRBD1; abundance: NA; v_gene: TRBV9; j_gene: TRBJ2-1; CDR3aa: CASSVQGAYEQFF; CDR3nt: TGTGCCAGCAGCGTACAGGGGGCCTATGAGCAGTTCTTC